These 12 T cell receptor beta chains came from one sample sequenced in a study of blood T cells in healthy people across ages. A second PCR, run for roughly 7 to 12 cycles, used a sample-barcoded 5' primer plus a J-beta primer mix. TCRdb itself ran the 5' RACE reads through MiXCR, one entry per CDR3 protein. The repertoire includes around 940,000 distinct CDR3 sequences, around 54% of them detected once, and 20% to 25% sits in the top ten. Sample: blood. The receptors originated from a woman aged 60 to 75 in good health.

This clonotype was detected many times. V and J are TRBV4-3 and TRBJ2-2, with D possibly called TRBD1 or TRBD2 (5 bases each). CDR1 LGHNA and CDR2 YSLEER come from the germline V gene. V lost 0 bases and J 7 bases, leaving 12 bases between the germline ends. The CDR3 contains 15 residues. The CDR3, as DNA: TGCGCCAGCAGCCAAGAAGGGACCTACATCGGGGAGCTGTTTTTT. It specifies CASSQEGTYIGELFF.

V gene TRBV5-1 combines with J gene TRBJ2-2, with D unclear. Per the germline V gene, CDR1 is SGHRS and CDR2 is YFSETQ. Trimming took 4 bases from V and 4 from J, leaving 5 bases between them. The CDR3 has 12 amino acids. The CDR3 region has the DNA TGCGCCAGCAGCAACCCCACCGGGGAGCTGTTTTTT. This sequence encodes CASSNPTGELFF.

The chain has TRBV12-3 or TRBV12-4 and TRBJ2-1; no reliable D call. The CDR3 totals 11 residues. The V gene lost 1 base and the J gene lost 9 bases, with 4 bases spanning the gap. The CDR3 protein is CASSLGIEQFF. The CDR3 nucleotides read TGTGCCAGCAGTTTAGGGATTGAGCAGTTCTTC.

V and J are TRBV20-1 and TRBJ1-1; TRBD1 might be the D (5 bases). V lost 6 bases and J lost 10, with 15 bases in between. Germline V gives CDR1 DFQATT, CDR2 SNEGSKA (reference sequence). The CDR3 is 11 residues long. This chain's CDR3 is CSATGGGVAFF. Written as DNA, the CDR3 is TGCAGTGCCACAGGTGGAGGTGTAGCTTTCTTT.

This chain uses TRBV28 with TRBJ2-3, with TRBD1 matching over 9 bases. Germline CDR1 is MDHEN and CDR2 is SYDVKM. Trimming took 10 bases from V and 3 from J; bases not matched to a gene: 8. The CDR3 has 14 residues. The CDR3 region has the DNA TGTGCCACCCAACGGGACAGGGTGACAGATACGCAGTATTTT. Protein: CATQRDRVTDTQYF. The full variable domain, its missing parts supplied by reference TRBV28 and TRBJ2-3, is DVKVTQSSRYLVKRTGEKVFLECVQDMDHENMFWYRQDPGLGLRLIYFSYDVKMKEKGDIPEGYSVSREKKERFSLILESASTNQTSMYLCATQRDRVTDTQYFGPGTRLTVL.

This clonotype was found a few times. The chain has TRBV24-1 and TRBJ2-5; 9 nucleotides line up with TRBD1. This CDR3 has 19 amino acids. Looked up from germline, CDR1 is KGHDR and CDR2 is SFDVKD. V was clipped by 3 bases and J by 5 bases; unmatched bases: 18. In DNA form, the CDR3 reads TGTGCCACCAGTGATCCCGGACAGGGGAAAGGGGTTCCAAGGGAGACCCAGTACTTC. It translates to CATSDPGQGKGVPRETQYF.

The CDR3 nucleotides read TGTGCCAGCAGCTTAGACAGTGGGGGCACTGAAGCTTTCTTT. It codes for CASSLDSGGTEAFF. The rearrangement joins TRBV7-6 to TRBJ1-1, with D possibly matching TRBD1 (5 bases). CDR1 is SGHVS, CDR2 FNYEAQ, per germline. This CDR3 has 14 residues. V was shortened by 1 base and J by 4 bases, with 10 bases between the two germline ends.

A few counts support this clonotype. CDR3 nucleotide sequence: TGTGCCAGCAGCTTGGAGGTAGCTCGGGCCAACGTCCTGACTTTC. Protein: CASSLEVARANVLTF. The chain has TRBV5-4 and TRBJ2-6; D not certain. The CDR3 runs 15 residues. The germline V gene has CDR1 SGHNT and CDR2 YYREEE (reference sequence). Trimming removed 0 bases from V and 5 bases from J, with 9 bases in between.

This clonotype was counted between two and nine times. The chain is built from TRBV7-8 and TRBJ2-3, with D perhaps TRBD2 (5 bases). The ends were cut back, 5 bases at V and 2 bases at J, with 11 bases in the middle. The CDR3 totals 14 residues. CDR1 and CDR2 from the germline V gene are SGHVS and FQNEAQ. This CDR3 is CASSEGRSTDTQYF. In nucleotides, the CDR3 is TGTGCCAGCAGCGAGGGAAGGTCCACAGATACGCAGTATTTT.

This clonotype has just a few counts. The V and J genes are TRBV7-2 and TRBJ2-3; 10 bases are a match to TRBD2. The junction had 18 bases not matched to a gene; V was cut back by 5 bases and J by 1 base. This CDR3 contains 20 residues. CDR1 SGHTA and CDR2 FQGNSA come from the germline V gene. This CDR3 is CASSGLSGLADLFGTDTQYF. The CDR3 nucleotides are TGTGCCAGCAGCGGACTCTCCGGACTAGCGGATCTGTTCGGCACAGATACGCAGTATTTT.

The genes are TRBV15 and TRBJ2-7, with D tentatively TRBD1 (6 bases). The CDR3 is 14 amino acids. The V gene's germline CDR1 is LNHNV and CDR2 YYDKDF (reference sequence). V lost 4 bases, J lost 3 bases, and 13 bases lay in between. For the CDR3, the DNA is TGTGCCACCAGCAACCCGGGACAAGGCTACGAGCAGTACTTC. As protein: CATSNPGQGYEQYF.

This clonotype has only a few counts. The chain recombines TRBV6-6 with TRBJ2-1; 10 positions match TRBD2. J gave up 8 bases and V 7 bases, and 8 bases lay outside the gene matches. CDR3 length: 14 amino acids. Germline V gene data show CDR1 as MNHNY and CDR2 as SVGAGI (reference sequence). DNA for the CDR3: TGTGCCAGCACCCCTGGGACTAGCGATTATGAGCAGTTCTTC. It encodes CASTPGTSDYEQFF.